This is a list of T cell receptor beta chains from one sample in a study of beta chain features in type 1 diabetes. Clones were sequenced by immunoSEQ multiplex PCR, and TCRdb holds only the in-frame ones, with some missing. The repertoire holds roughly 290,000 clones, over 14% seen once, with more than 0.015% in the top ten. The sequenced sample was naive CD4+ T cells from blood. Receptor source: a man aged 18 to 29 with type 1 diabetes. The CDR3 runs from the conserved cysteine through the conserved F or W. The order of the fields is V gene, clone size, J gene, CDR3 length, D gene, CDR3 DNA, CDR3 protein. D genes are given only for firm matches. Size is omitted from some rows. Given values are once, few, many or a class for expanded clones.

V: TRBV11-2; size: NA; J: TRBJ2-7; length: 16; D: NA; DNA: TGTGCCAGCAGCTTAGCTAGCCAGCCTAGCTCCTACGAGCAGTACTTC; CDR3: CASSLASQPSSYEQYF
V: TRBV9; size: few; J: TRBJ1-2; length: 15; D: TRBD1; DNA: TGTGCCAGCAGACGGGACAGGGTGGACAACTATGGCTACACCTTC; CDR3: CASRRDRVDNYGYTF
V: TRBV28; size: NA; J: TRBJ2-7; length: 14; D: NA; DNA: TGTGCCAGCAGTCGGCGGTCACTGCGGTACGAGCAGTACTTC; CDR3: CASSRRSLRYEQYF
V: TRBV6-5; size: NA; J: TRBJ2-2; length: 15; D: TRBD2; DNA: TGTGCCACGGTCAGACTAGCGGGAGACACCGGGGAGCTGTTTTTT; CDR3: CATVRLAGDTGELFF
V: TRBV30; size: NA; J: TRBJ2-7; length: 11; D: NA; DNA: TGTGCCTGGAGTGTCTACTACGAGCAGTACTTC; CDR3: CAWSVYYEQYF
V: TRBV5-6; size: few; J: TRBJ2-7; length: 11; D: NA; DNA: TGTGCCAGCAGCAACTTCTACGAGCAGTACTTC; CDR3: CASSNFYEQYF
V: TRBV9; size: NA; J: TRBJ2-3; length: 13; D: NA; DNA: TGTGCCAGCAGCGTAGACAGGGCAGATACGCAGTATTTT; CDR3: CASSVDRADTQYF
V: TRBV5-1; size: NA; J: TRBJ1-6; length: 14; D: TRBD1; DNA: TGCGCCAGCAGCACCGGGACAGGTGGTTCACCCCTCCACTTT; CDR3: CASSTGTGGSPLHF
V: TRBV6-5; size: few; J: TRBJ1-5; length: 14; D: NA; DNA: TGTGCCAGCAGTTCCCCGCGGGGCAATCAGCCCCAGCATTTT; CDR3: CASSSPRGNQPQHF
V: TRBV7-9; size: NA; J: TRBJ2-7; length: 13; D: NA; DNA: TGTGCCAGCAGCCAATATGAACAGGGCTTAAGGTACTTC; CDR3: CASSQYEQGLRYF
V: TRBV25-1; size: NA; J: TRBJ1-2; length: 15; D: NA; DNA: TGTGCCAGCAGTGAATGGGGGGGACCCATCTATGGCTACACCTTC; CDR3: CASSEWGGPIYGYTF
V: TRBV27; size: few; J: TRBJ2-7; length: 16; D: TRBD2; DNA: TGTGCCAGCAGTTCCGGGACTAGCGTGGGCGGGTACGAGCAGTACTTC; CDR3: CASSSGTSVGGYEQYF
V: TRBV5-4; size: few; J: TRBJ2-7; length: 14; D: TRBD2; DNA: TGTGCCAGCAGCCTATCTAGCGGTCCTTACGAGCAGTACTTC; CDR3: CASSLSSGPYEQYF
V: TRBV7-2; size: NA; J: TRBJ1-5; length: 14; D: NA; DNA: TGTGCCAGCAGCTTAGGGGAGGGGAATCAGCCCCAGCATTTT; CDR3: CASSLGEGNQPQHF
V: TRBV6-1; size: few; J: TRBJ2-7; length: 13; D: NA; DNA: TGTGCCAGCAGTGAAAACGGTCGCTACGAGCAGTACTTC; CDR3: CASSENGRYEQYF
V: TRBV9; size: NA; J: TRBJ1-6; length: 15; D: TRBD1; DNA: TGTGCCAGCAGCAACCCGGACAGGGCCTTTTCACCCCTCCACTTT; CDR3: CASSNPDRAFSPLHF
V: TRBV4-3; size: NA; J: TRBJ1-2; length: 17; D: NA; DNA: TGCGCCAGCAGCCAAGCAAGCGGGGGGGAACTACTATATGGCTACACCTTC; CDR3: CASSQASGGELLYGYTF
V: TRBV30; size: NA; J: TRBJ1-6; length: 13; D: TRBD1; DNA: TGTGCCTGGAGTGAACAGGGGGCTCCACCCCTCCACTTT; CDR3: CAWSEQGAPPLHF
V: TRBV5-1; size: NA; J: TRBJ2-2; length: 14; D: NA; DNA: TGCGCCTCGTCGCGCCAGGTGGACACCGGGGAGCTGTTTTTT; CDR3: CASSRQVDTGELFF
V: TRBV9; size: NA; J: TRBJ2-7; length: 15; D: TRBD2; DNA: TGTGCCAGCAGCTCGGGGACTAGCGGGAGGGCCGCGCAGTACTTC; CDR3: CASSSGTSGRAAQYF
V: TRBV6-5; size: few; J: TRBJ1-1; length: 15; D: TRBD1; DNA: TGTGCCAGCAGTTATGACAACAGGGGAAACACTGAAGCTTTCTTT; CDR3: CASSYDNRGNTEAFF
V: TRBV27; size: few; J: TRBJ2-7; length: 12; D: TRBD2; DNA: TGTGCCAGCAGTTACCGGGGAGGGGAGCAGTACTTC; CDR3: CASSYRGGEQYF
V: TRBV29-1; size: NA; J: TRBJ2-7; length: 11; D: NA; DNA: TGCAGCGTTGAAACAATCTACGAGCAGTACTTC; CDR3: CSVETIYEQYF
V: TRBV5-4; size: NA; J: TRBJ2-2; length: 15; D: TRBD2; DNA: TGTGCCAGCAGCCCTCTCTCTAGCGGGACCGGGGAGCTGTTTTTT; CDR3: CASSPLSSGTGELFF
V: TRBV19; size: few; J: TRBJ2-1; length: 15; D: NA; DNA: TGTGCCAGTAGTATCACAGGGTCTACCTACAATGAGCAGTTCTTC; CDR3: CASSITGSTYNEQFF
V: TRBV19; size: NA; J: TRBJ2-3; length: 13; D: NA; DNA: TGTGCCACTCGGACAGTATACACAGATACGCAGTATTTT; CDR3: CATRTVYTDTQYF
V: TRBV7-2; size: few; J: TRBJ1-5; length: 15; D: NA; DNA: TGTGCCAGCAGCAGCAGACAGAACCTCTTTCAGCCCCAGCATTTT; CDR3: CASSSRQNLFQPQHF
V: TRBV30; size: few; J: TRBJ2-1; length: 10; D: NA; DNA: TGTGCCTGGAGTGGTACATCTCAGTTCTTC; CDR3: CAWSGTSQFF
V: TRBV28; size: NA; J: TRBJ2-7; length: 14; D: NA; DNA: TGTGCCAGCAGTTTCCAGTTCAATTCCTACGAGCAGTACTTC; CDR3: CASSFQFNSYEQYF
V: TRBV6-4; size: NA; J: TRBJ1-2; length: 12; D: NA; DNA: TGTGCCAGCAGCTCAGGGCTGGGAGGCTACACCTTC; CDR3: CASSSGLGGYTF
V: TRBV7-2; size: NA; J: TRBJ2-7; length: 14; D: NA; DNA: TGTGCCAGCAGCACCAGGACTGCTTGGGACGAGCAGTACTTC; CDR3: CASSTRTAWDEQYF
V: TRBV19; size: NA; J: TRBJ2-5; length: 13; D: TRBD1; DNA: TGTGCCAGTAGTAGAGACAGGGCTGAGACCCAGTACTTC; CDR3: CASSRDRAETQYF
V: TRBV5-8; size: few; J: TRBJ2-1; length: 14; D: TRBD2; DNA: TGTGCCAGCAGGAGGACTAGCGTCTACAATGAGCAGTTCTTC; CDR3: CASRRTSVYNEQFF
V: TRBV4-2; size: NA; J: TRBJ1-1; length: 13; D: NA; DNA: TGTGCCAGCAGCCTTGACAGGAACACTGAAGCTTTCTTT; CDR3: CASSLDRNTEAFF
V: TRBV10-3; size: NA; J: TRBJ2-3; length: 15; D: TRBD2; DNA: TGTGCCATCAGTGAGTCAACTAGCGGCCCAGATACGCAGTATTTT; CDR3: CAISESTSGPDTQYF
V: TRBV9; size: NA; J: TRBJ1-2; length: 12; D: NA; DNA: TGTGCCAGCAGCGTTCTAGGGGTCGGCTACACCTTC; CDR3: CASSVLGVGYTF
V: TRBV28; size: NA; J: TRBJ2-5; length: 13; D: NA; DNA: TGTGCCAGCACCAAGGCAGGGAAAGAGACCCAGTACTTC; CDR3: CASTKAGKETQYF
V: TRBV5-4; size: NA; J: TRBJ2-1; length: 13; D: NA; DNA: TGTGCCAGCAGCCCAGGGCCACCCAATGAGCAGTTCTTC; CDR3: CASSPGPPNEQFF
V: TRBV7-9; size: few; J: TRBJ1-4; length: 16; D: NA; DNA: TGTGCCAGCAGCTTAGGGTCCGGCGGTCGGAGTGAAAAACTGTTTTTT; CDR3: CASSLGSGGRSEKLFF
V: TRBV6-6; size: NA; J: TRBJ1-3; length: 15; D: NA; DNA: TGTGCCAGCAGTTATTACAGGGACTCTGGAAACACCATATATTTT; CDR3: CASSYYRDSGNTIYF
V: TRBV6-5; size: NA; J: TRBJ2-1; length: 15; D: TRBD2; DNA: TGTGCCAGCAGTCTTAGCGGGAGAGCGTACAATGAGCAGTTCTTC; CDR3: CASSLSGRAYNEQFF
V: TRBV29-1; size: NA; J: TRBJ2-4; length: 14; D: NA; DNA: TGCAGCGTTGCCCCGGTCCTAGCCAAAAACATTCAGTACTTC; CDR3: CSVAPVLAKNIQYF
V: TRBV5-1; size: few; J: TRBJ2-1; length: 19; D: TRBD1; DNA: TGCGCCAGCAGAGGCGGACAGGGCCGGATTCTGACTTCCTACAATGAGCAGTTCTTC; CDR3: CASRGGQGRILTSYNEQFF
V: TRBV7-2; size: few; J: TRBJ1-1; length: 14; D: TRBD1; DNA: TGTGCCAGCAGCTTAGGCGCAGGGGGAACTGAAGCTTTCTTT; CDR3: CASSLGAGGTEAFF
V: TRBV30; size: NA; J: TRBJ2-5; length: 13; D: NA; DNA: TGTGCCTGGAGTGTACTCTACCAAGAGACCCAGTACTTC; CDR3: CAWSVLYQETQYF
V: TRBV16; size: few; J: TRBJ2-1; length: 14; D: NA; DNA: TGTGCCAGCAGCACAGGAAAACTTTACAATGAGCAGTTCTTC; CDR3: CASSTGKLYNEQFF
V: TRBV7-9; size: NA; J: TRBJ1-1; length: 13; D: TRBD1; DNA: TGTGCCAGCAGCGGGACAGGGGGCACTGAAGCTTTCTTT; CDR3: CASSGTGGTEAFF
V: TRBV28; size: few; J: TRBJ2-3; length: 16; D: NA; DNA: TGTGCCAGCAGTTTCTGGACGGGAGTGCTCGCAGATACGCAGTATTTT; CDR3: CASSFWTGVLADTQYF
V: TRBV30; size: NA; J: TRBJ2-1; length: 11; D: NA; DNA: TGTGCCTCCTCAGGGTACAATGAGCAGTTCTTC; CDR3: CASSGYNEQFF
V: TRBV28; size: few; J: TRBJ2-7; length: 14; D: NA; DNA: TGTGCCAGCAGATCCTACTTTCGGTCTTACGAGCAGTACTTC; CDR3: CASRSYFRSYEQYF
V: TRBV23-1; size: few; J: TRBJ2-5; length: 18; D: TRBD2; DNA: TGCGCCAGCAGTCACGATCCACCTAGCGGGAGTCCCGTAGAGACCCAGTACTTC; CDR3: CASSHDPPSGSPVETQYF
V: TRBV5-6; size: NA; J: TRBJ1-4; length: 16; D: NA; DNA: TGTGCCAGCAGCTTACTACAAGGCCCGCGTAATGAAAAACTGTTTTTT; CDR3: CASSLLQGPRNEKLFF
V: TRBV4-1; size: NA; J: TRBJ2-5; length: 15; D: TRBD2; DNA: TGCGCCAGCAGCCTGGGACTAGCTCTTCAAGAGACCCAGTACTTC; CDR3: CASSLGLALQETQYF
V: TRBV19; size: few; J: TRBJ2-7; length: 14; D: TRBD2; DNA: TGTGCCAGTAGTCCCGGGACTAGCGAGCACGAGCAGTACTTC; CDR3: CASSPGTSEHEQYF
V: TRBV28; size: NA; J: TRBJ1-4; length: 11; D: NA; DNA: TGTGCCAGCAGGAGCGAGACTCAACTGTTTTTT; CDR3: CASRSETQLFF
V: TRBV28; size: few; J: TRBJ2-3; length: 17; D: TRBD2; DNA: TGTGCCAGCAGGCAACTAGCGGGGATACCTAGCACAGATACGCAGTATTTT; CDR3: CASRQLAGIPSTDTQYF
V: TRBV7-9; size: few; J: TRBJ1-2; length: 13; D: NA; DNA: TGTGCCAGCAGCTTAGGGTCAGTCAATCGCTACACCTTC; CDR3: CASSLGSVNRYTF
V: TRBV10-3; size: NA; J: TRBJ2-7; length: 12; D: TRBD2; DNA: TGTGCCATCAGACGGACTAGCGGGGAGCAGTACTTC; CDR3: CAIRRTSGEQYF
V: TRBV10-3; size: NA; J: TRBJ2-1; length: 14; D: TRBD2; DNA: TGTGCCATCAGACCGGGACTAGCGATCTATGAGCAGTTCTTC; CDR3: CAIRPGLAIYEQFF
V: TRBV29-1; size: NA; J: TRBJ1-1; length: 13; D: TRBD1; DNA: TGCAGCGGCCTACAGGGGATGCACACTGAAGCTTTCTTT; CDR3: CSGLQGMHTEAFF